Listed here are 5 T cell receptor beta chains from one sample, sequenced in a study of blood T cell repertoires in COVID-19. The table came from immunoSEQ multiplex PCR; TCRdb's copy has only in-frame clones and leaves some out. Of just under 350,000 clones detected, roughly 90% appear once; the ten largest clones hold 7.3%. Sequencing was carried out using peripheral blood. The receptors shown here come from a woman between 65 and 79 years old with COVID-19, enrolled during active disease.

The chain links TRBV5-8 to TRBJ2-7; tentative D call: TRBD1 (5 bases). The CDR3 has 16 amino acids. Germline lookup yields CDR1 SGHTS and CDR2 YDEGEE. Between the trimmed V and J ends, which lost 4 bases and 1 base, there was a span of 18 bases. The CDR3 sequence: CASSHQGKVGSYEQYF. CDR3 DNA: TGTGCCAGCAGCCACCAGGGAAAGGTTGGTTCCTACGAGCAGTACTTC.

J is TRBJ1-5 and V is TRBV27, with 7 bases lining up with TRBD1. With V trimmed by 4 bases and J by 5 bases, 2 bases remained unmatched. From germline, CDR1 is MNHEY and CDR2 SMNVEV (reference sequence). The CDR3 spans 13 residues. For the CDR3, the DNA is TGTGCCAGCAGTTATCAGGGGGATCAGCCCCAGCATTTT. Its protein is CASSYQGDQPQHF.

This clone occurred a few times. CDR3 DNA sequence: TGTGCCAGCTTATTAACGGGCACCGGGGAGCTGTTTTTT. It codes for CASLLTGTGELFF. The chain carries TRBV28 and TRBJ2-2; D uncertain. This CDR3 contains 13 residues. Per the germline V gene, CDR1 is MDHEN and CDR2 is SYDVKM. V was shortened by 8 bases and J by 4 bases, with 11 bases between the two germline ends.

The chain employs TRBV9 and TRBJ2-3, with 7 bases fitting TRBD1. The CDR3 spans 16 residues. Germline CDR1 and CDR2: SGDLS and YYNGEE. The ends lost 3 bases at V and 5 bases at J; junction bases unmatched: 12. The DNA of the CDR3 is TGTGCCAGCAGCGCAGTACCGGGACAGAGGATAGATACGCAGTATTTT. Its translation: CASSAVPGQRIDTQYF.

The chain is built from TRBV28 and TRBJ1-1; possibly TRBD1 for D (6 bases). This CDR3 has 14 amino acids. The germline V and J ends were trimmed by 2 bases and 1 base, with 8 bases remaining between them. Germline lookup yields CDR1 MDHEN and CDR2 SYDVKM. The CDR3 bases are TGTGCCAGCAGTTTAGCAGGGGAGAACACTGAAGCTTTCTTT. This encodes CASSLAGENTEAFF.